This T cell receptor (beta chain) was sequenced during a study of vaccination effects on CD4 cells after COVID-19. Subsequent to a culture period of around 10 days, CD4+ T cells were isolated. Each participant received a vaccine that was either BNT162b2 or mRNA-1273, given as two doses. The assay was immunoSEQ multiplex PCR, and TCRdb's table has in-frame clones only and misses some. Found here are tens of thousands of clones, over 65% of them singletons; the top ten hold about 2.5%. On this clone: What it binds is unknown.

This CDR3 has 15 amino acids. The V segment lost 6 bases and the J segment 5 bases; nucleotides outside the gene matches: 4. Germline V gene data show CDR1 as MNHNS and CDR2 as SASEGT. J is TRBJ2-2 and V is TRBV6-1; 12 nucleotides match TRBD2. The TCR was taken from a human donor who received a COVID-19 vaccine. The source material was CD4+ T cells from PBMCs cultured without peptide, sampled after COVID-19 vaccination. The CDR3 protein is CASRTGLAGTGELFF. CDR3 coding DNA: TGTGCCAGCAGGACAGGACTAGCGGGGACCGGGGAGCTGTTTTTT.